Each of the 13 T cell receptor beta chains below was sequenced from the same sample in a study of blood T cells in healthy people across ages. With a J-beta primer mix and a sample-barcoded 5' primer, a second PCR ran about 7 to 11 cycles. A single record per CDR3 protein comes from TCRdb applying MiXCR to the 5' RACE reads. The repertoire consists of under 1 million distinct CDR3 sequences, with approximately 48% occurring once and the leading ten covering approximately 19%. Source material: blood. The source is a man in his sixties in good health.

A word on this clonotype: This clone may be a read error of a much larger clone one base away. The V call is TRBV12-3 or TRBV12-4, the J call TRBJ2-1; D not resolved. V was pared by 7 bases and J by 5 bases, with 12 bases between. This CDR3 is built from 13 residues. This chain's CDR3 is CASIGWPDNEQFF. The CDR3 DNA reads TGTGCCAGCATTGGATGGCCAGACAATGAGCAGTTCTTC.

In nucleotides, the CDR3 is TGTGCCAGCTCACCCAATAGCCCAGCGCTTTCCTACGAGCAGTACTTC. This sequence encodes CASSPNSPALSYEQYF. The rearrangement links TRBV18 to TRBJ2-7; D gene unclear. This CDR3 region has 16 residues. The germline CDR1 and CDR2 sequences are KGHSH and LQKENI. Trimming removed 3 bases from V and 1 base from J, with 16 bases in between. The complete variable domain, with remaining parts taken from reference TRBV18 and TRBJ2-7, reads NAGVMQNPRHLVRRRGQEARLRCSPMKGHSHVYWYRQLPEEGLKFMVYLQKENIIDESGMPKERFSAEFPKEGPSILRIQQVVRGDSAAYFCASSPNSPALSYEQYFGPGTRLTVT.

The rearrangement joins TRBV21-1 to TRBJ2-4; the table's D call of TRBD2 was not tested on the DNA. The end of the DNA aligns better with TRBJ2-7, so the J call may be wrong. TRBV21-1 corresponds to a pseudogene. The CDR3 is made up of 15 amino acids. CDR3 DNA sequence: TGTGCCAGCAGCAACCCAGATGGGGAGTCCGACGAGCAGTACTTC. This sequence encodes CASSNPDGESDEQYF.

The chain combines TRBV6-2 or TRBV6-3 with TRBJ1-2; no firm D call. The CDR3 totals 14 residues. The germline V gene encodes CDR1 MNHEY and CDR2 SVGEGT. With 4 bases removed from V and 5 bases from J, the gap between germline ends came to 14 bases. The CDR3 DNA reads TGTGCCAGCAGTTTTTTCATCTCCAAATATGGCTACACCTTC. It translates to CASSFFISKYGYTF.

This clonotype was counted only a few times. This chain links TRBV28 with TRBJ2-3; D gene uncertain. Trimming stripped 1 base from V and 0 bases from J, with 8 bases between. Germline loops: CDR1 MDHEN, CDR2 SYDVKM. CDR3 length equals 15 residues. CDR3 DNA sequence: TGTGCCAGCAGTTTATTCGAAAGAAGCACAGATACGCAGTATTTT. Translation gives CASSLFERSTDTQYF.

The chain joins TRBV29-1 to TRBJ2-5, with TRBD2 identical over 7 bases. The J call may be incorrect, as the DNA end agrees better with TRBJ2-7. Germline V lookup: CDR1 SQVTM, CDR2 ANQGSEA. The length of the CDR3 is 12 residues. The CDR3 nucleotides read TGCAGCGTTGGTGAGGGAGGGGACGAGCAGTACTTC. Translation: CSVGEGGDEQYF.

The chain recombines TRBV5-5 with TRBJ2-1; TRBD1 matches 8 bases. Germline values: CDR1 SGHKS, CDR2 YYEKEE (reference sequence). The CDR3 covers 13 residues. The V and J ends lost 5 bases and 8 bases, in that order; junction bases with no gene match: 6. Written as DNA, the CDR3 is TGTGCCAGCAGGACAGGGGCAGGGGATGAGCAGTTCTTC. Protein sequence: CASRTGAGDEQFF.

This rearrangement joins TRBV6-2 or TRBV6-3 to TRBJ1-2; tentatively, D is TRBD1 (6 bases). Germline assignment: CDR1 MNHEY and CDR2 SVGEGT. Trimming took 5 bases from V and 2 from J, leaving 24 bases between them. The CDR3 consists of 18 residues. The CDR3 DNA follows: TGTGCCAGCAGTACTCTTAGGGGGGAAGGAAGAGCGAACTATGGCTACACCTTC. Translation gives CASSTLRGEGRANYGYTF.

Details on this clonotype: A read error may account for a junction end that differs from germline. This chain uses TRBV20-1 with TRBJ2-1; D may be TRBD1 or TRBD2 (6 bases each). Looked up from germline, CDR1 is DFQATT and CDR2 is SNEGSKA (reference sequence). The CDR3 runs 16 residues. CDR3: CSAGDLGAGNYNEQFF. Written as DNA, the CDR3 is TGCAGTGCTGGAGATCTGGGGGCGGGGAACTACAATGAGCAGTTCTTC.

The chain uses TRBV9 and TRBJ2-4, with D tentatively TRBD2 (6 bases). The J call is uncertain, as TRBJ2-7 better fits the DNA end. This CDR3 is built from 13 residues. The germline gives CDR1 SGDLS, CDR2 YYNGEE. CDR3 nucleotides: TGTGCCAGCAGCGTAGACGGGGGACGCGAGCAGTACTTC. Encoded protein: CASSVDGGREQYF.

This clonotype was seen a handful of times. CDR3 region: CSYSLWGGEQFF. The CDR3 DNA sequence: TGCAGTTATAGCCTGTGGGGGGGTGAGCAGTTCTTC. The chain uses TRBV20-1 and TRBJ2-1; 7 bases are shared with TRBD2. Germline V gene lookup returns CDR1 DFQATT and CDR2 SNEGSKA (reference sequence). This CDR3 spans 12 amino acids. J gave up 9 bases and V 8 bases, and 10 bases lay outside the gene matches.

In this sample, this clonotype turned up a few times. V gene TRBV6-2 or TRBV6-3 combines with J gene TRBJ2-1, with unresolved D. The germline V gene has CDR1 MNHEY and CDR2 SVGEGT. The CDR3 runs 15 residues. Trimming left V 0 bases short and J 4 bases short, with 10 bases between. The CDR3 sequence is CASSYSIRPYNEQFF. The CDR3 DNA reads TGTGCCAGCAGTTACTCAATCCGACCGTACAATGAGCAGTTCTTC.

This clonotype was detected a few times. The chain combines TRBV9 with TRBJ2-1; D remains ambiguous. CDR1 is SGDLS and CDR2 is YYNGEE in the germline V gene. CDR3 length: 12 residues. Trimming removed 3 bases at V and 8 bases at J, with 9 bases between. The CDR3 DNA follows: TGTGCCAGCAGCGCCCCTTCGGATGAGCAGTTCTTC. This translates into CASSAPSDEQFF.